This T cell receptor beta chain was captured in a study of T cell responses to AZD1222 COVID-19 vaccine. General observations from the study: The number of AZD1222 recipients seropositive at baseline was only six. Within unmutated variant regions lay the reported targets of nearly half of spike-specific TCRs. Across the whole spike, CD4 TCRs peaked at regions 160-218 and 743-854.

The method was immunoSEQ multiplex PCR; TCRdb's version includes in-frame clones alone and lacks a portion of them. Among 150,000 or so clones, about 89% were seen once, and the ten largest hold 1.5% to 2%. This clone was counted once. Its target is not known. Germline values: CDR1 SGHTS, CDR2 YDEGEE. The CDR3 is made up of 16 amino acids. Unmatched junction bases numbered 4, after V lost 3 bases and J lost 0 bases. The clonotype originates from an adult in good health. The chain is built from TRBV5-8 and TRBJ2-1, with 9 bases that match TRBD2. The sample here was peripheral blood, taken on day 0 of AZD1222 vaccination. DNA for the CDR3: TGTGCCAGCAGCTCCGGACTAGCGAGCTCCTACAATGAGCAGTTCTTC. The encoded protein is CASSSGLASSYNEQFF.